Listed here is a single T cell receptor beta chain. The clone's antigen remains unknown. The record has no base qualities; no much larger clone is one base away. V is clipped by 2 bases and J by 4 bases, and the sequence between their germline boundaries is 5 bases long. The CDR3 sequence holds 12 residues, the cysteine and phenylalanine included. Here the CDR3 DNA is all that survives: 36 bases in frame from base 1. Per the germline V gene, SNHLY is the CDR1 and FYNNEI is the CDR2. The data were taken from a study of blood T cell repertoires in COVID-19 (dated by TCRdb to 2020 to 2022). Background on the whole study: Samples from collaborators originated in the United States, Italy and Spain and spanned both the acute and convalescent phases of COVID-19. The samples were drawn from two sources: the first 160 participants of the ongoing ImmuneRACE study, and approximately 1,300 subjects contributed by 6 global collaborators. Sample metadata almost always included a de-identified subject ID, COVID-19 status, age in years and sex. The prospective study material was composed of cDNA or gDNA derived from T cells, B-cell-depleted T cells, or PBMCs. The repertoires were released in a freely available public database meant as a resource for research on the immune response to SARS-CoV-2. Deeply sampled blood TCRbeta repertoires from subjects exposed to, actively infected with, or recovered from COVID-19 were included in the dataset. Where available, HLA class I and class II types were obtained from metadata supplied by the sample provider rather than from assay-based typing.

TCRbeta CDR3 regions were amplified from genomic DNA using the immunoSEQ Assay, a bias-controlled multiplex PCR. The source study handled its data this way. Within the assay, amplification of reference gene primers was used to estimate how many nucleated cells each sample contained. Sequence reads were collapsed and filtered to measure the absolute abundance of every unique TCRbeta CDR3 rearrangement. For each sample, productive Simpson clonality was calculated by taking the square root of Simpson's diversity index across productive rearrangements. TCRdb holds this immuneACCESS table with in-frame rearrangements only. Some clones are missing; in checked studies, unresolved V genes explain under half, and the rest has no known cause. V and J calls and clone size are as listed in that table; D and trimming were resolved from the DNA. The sample contains fewer than 80,000 clones, 87% of them found a single time. Approximately 8% of the sample belongs to the ten largest clones.

General conclusions and limits of the study: Clinical and demographic metadata were provided uncurated, with the amount varying by source and participant.

The collaborating institutions used their own protocols to collect whole blood in K2EDTA tubes. For TCRbeta analysis, collaborator samples were shipped as frozen whole blood, as isolated PBMCs, or as DNA extracted from either sample type. Recombination connected TRBV2 to TRBJ1-2; no D gene is confidently identified. This sequence was found in a man aged 30 to 39 with acute or convalescent COVID-19. The specimen was peripheral blood. The DNA sequence follows: TGTGCCAGCAGTGAAATCAGCTATGGCTACACCTTC. It codes for CASSEISYGYTF.